The text below deals with one T cell receptor (beta chain). The sample comes from a study of blood T cells in healthy people across ages. Alongside a J-beta primer mix, a sample-barcoded 5' primer served in a second PCR lasting roughly 7 to 11 cycles. TCRdb recomputed calls from the 5' RACE reads with MiXCR, one row per CDR3 protein. The sample lists hundreds of thousands of distinct CDR3 sequences; roughly 25% were seen once. Germline CDR1 reads SGHTA; CDR2 reads FQGTGA. V shed 6 bases and J shed 0 bases, with 8 bases lying between them. The CDR3 extends over 13 amino acids. Another study also made use of these data, one on T cells of mothers and their children. That work adds: Regardless of relatedness, pairs show thymic selection shaping TCR recombination output in a similar manner. Slightly higher overlap, not significant, was seen in related mother-child pairs than in unrelated pairs. There were no persistent microchimeric T cell clones detected.

This clonotype was obtained from a boy younger than 18 in good health. The chain combines TRBV7-3 with TRBJ1-1; D gene ambiguous. The sequenced sample was blood. The CDR3 DNA follows: TGTGCCAGCAGTGACGAATTGAACACTGAAGCTTTCTTT. Its translation: CASSDELNTEAFF.